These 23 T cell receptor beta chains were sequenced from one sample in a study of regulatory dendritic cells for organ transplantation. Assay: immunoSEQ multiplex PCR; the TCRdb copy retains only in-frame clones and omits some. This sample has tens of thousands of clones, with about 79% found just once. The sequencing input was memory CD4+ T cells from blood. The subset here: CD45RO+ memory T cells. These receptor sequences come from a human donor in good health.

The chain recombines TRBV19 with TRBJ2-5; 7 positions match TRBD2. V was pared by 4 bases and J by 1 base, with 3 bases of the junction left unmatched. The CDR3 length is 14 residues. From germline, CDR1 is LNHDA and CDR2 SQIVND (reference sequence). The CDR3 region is CASSNGGSQETQYF. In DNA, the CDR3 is TGTGCCAGTAGTAACGGCGGGAGCCAAGAGACCCAGTACTTC.

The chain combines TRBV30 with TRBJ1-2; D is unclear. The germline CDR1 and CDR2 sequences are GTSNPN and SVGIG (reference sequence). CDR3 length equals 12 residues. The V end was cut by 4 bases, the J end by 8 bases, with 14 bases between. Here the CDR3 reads CAWTGPIGGYTF. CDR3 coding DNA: TGTGCCTGGACCGGACCCATCGGAGGCTACACCTTC.

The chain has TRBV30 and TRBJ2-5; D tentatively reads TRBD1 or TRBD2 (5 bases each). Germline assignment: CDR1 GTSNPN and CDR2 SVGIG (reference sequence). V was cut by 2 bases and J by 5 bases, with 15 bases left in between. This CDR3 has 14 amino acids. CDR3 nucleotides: TGTGCCTGGAGTCCCTGGGACCGACGGGAGACCCAGTACTTC. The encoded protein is CAWSPWDRRETQYF.

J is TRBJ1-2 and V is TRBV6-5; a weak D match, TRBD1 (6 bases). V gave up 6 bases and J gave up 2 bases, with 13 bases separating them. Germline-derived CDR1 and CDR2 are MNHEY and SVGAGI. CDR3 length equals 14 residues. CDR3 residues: CASSSGTRNYGYTF. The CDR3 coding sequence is TGTGCCAGCAGCTCCGGGACACGGAACTATGGCTACACCTTC.

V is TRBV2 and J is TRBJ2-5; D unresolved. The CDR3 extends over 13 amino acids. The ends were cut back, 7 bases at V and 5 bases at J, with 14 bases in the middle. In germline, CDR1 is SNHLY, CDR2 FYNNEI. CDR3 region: CASIPVVGETQYF. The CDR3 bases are TGTGCCAGCATCCCGGTGGTGGGGGAGACCCAGTACTTC.

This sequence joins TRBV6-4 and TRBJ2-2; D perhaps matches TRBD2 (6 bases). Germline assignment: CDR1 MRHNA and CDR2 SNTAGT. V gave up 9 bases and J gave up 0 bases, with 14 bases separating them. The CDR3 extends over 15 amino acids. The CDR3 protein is CARGIWGANTGELFF. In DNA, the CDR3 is TGTGCCAGGGGAATCTGGGGGGCGAACACCGGGGAGCTGTTTTTT.

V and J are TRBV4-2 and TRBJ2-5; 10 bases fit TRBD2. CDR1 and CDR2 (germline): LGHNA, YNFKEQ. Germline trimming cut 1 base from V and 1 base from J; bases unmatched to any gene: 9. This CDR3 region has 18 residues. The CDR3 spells CASSQGTLVAGGQETQYF. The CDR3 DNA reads TGTGCCAGCAGCCAAGGAACTTTGGTAGCGGGGGGCCAAGAGACCCAGTACTTC.

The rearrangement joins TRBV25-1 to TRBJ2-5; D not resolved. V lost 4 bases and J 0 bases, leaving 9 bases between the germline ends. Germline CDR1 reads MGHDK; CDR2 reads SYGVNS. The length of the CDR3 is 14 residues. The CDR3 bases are TGTGCCAGCAGTGCCCCGGGCAACCAAGAGACCCAGTACTTC. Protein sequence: CASSAPGNQETQYF.

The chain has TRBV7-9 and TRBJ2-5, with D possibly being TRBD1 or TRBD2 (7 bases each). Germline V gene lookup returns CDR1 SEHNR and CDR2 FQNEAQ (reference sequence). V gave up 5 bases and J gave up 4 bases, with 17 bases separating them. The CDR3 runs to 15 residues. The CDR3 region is CASSAHQGEGETQYF. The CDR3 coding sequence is TGTGCCAGCAGCGCGCACCAGGGGGAGGGAGAGACCCAGTACTTC. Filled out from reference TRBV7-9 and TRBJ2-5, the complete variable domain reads DTGVSQNPRHKITKRGQNVTFRCDPISEHNRLYWYRQTLGQGPEFLTYFQNEAQLEKSRLLSDRFSAERPKGSFSTLEIQRTEQGDSAMYLCASSAHQGEGETQYFGPGTRLLVL.

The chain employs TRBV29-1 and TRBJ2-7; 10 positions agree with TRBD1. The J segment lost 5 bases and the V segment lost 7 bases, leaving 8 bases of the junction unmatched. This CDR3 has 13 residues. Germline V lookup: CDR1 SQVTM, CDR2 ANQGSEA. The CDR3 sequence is CSAWTGGLDEQYF. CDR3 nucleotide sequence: TGCAGCGCCTGGACAGGGGGGCTCGACGAGCAGTACTTC.

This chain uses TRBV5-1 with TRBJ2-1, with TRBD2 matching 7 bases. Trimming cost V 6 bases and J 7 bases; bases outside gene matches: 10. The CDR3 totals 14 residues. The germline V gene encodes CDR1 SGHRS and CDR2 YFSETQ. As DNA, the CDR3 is TGCGCCAGCACGGCGCGGGAGAATGCGAATGAGCAGTTCTTC. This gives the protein CASTARENANEQFF.

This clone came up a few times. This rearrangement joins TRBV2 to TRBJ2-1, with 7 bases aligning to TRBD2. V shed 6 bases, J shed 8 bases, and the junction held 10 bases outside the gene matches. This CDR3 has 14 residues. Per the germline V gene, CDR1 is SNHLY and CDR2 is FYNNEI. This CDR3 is CASRRENDSDEQFF. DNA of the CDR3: TGTGCCAGCAGGCGGGAGAACGATTCCGATGAGCAGTTCTTC.

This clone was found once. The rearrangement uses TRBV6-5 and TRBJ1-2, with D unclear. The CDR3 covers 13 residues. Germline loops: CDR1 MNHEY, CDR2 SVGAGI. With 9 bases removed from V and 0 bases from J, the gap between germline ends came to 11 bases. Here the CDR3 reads CASSAKANYGYTF. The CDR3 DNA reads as TGTGCCAGTAGCGCGAAAGCTAACTATGGCTACACCTTC.

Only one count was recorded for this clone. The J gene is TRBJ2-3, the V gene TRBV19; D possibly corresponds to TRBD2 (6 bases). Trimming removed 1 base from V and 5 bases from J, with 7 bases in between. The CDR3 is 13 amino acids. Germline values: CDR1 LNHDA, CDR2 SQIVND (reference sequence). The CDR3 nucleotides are TGTGCCAGTAGTATAGCGGGGGAAGATACGCAGTATTTT. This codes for CASSIAGEDTQYF.

The DNA for the CDR3 is TGCGCCAGCAGTAGGTTCACCGGGACTAGCAATGTCGGGGAGCTGTTTTTT. This gives the protein CASSRFTGTSNVGELFF. The chain is built from TRBV5-1 and TRBJ2-2; TRBD2 matches at 9 bases. CDR3 size: 17 residues. J was trimmed by 7 bases and V by 5 bases; bases with no gene match: 15. Germline loops: CDR1 SGHRS, CDR2 YFSETQ.

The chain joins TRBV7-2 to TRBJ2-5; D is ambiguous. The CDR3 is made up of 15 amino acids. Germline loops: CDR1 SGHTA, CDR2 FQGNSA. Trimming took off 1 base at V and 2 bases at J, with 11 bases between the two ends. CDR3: CASSLVMKTQETQYF. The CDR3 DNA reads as TGTGCCAGCAGCTTAGTGATGAAGACACAAGAGACCCAGTACTTC.

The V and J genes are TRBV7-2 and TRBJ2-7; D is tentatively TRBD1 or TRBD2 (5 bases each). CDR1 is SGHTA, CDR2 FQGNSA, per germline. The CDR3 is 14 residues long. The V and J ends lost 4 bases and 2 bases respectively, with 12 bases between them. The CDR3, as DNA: TGTGCCAGCAGCTGGACCCCGGGACCCTACGAGCAGTACTTC. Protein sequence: CASSWTPGPYEQYF.

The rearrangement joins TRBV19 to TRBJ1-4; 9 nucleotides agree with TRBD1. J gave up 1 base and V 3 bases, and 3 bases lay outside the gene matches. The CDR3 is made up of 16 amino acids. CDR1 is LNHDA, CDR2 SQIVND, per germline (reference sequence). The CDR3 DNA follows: TGTGCCAGTAGTATTGGACAGGGGTTAACTAATGAAAAACTGTTTTTT. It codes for CASSIGQGLTNEKLFF.

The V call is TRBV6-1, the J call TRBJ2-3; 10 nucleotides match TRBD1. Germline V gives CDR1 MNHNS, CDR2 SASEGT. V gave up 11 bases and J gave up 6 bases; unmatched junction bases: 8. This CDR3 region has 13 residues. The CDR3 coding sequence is TGTGCCGGGAGGGACAGGGGAGCGGATACGCAGTATTTT. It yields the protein CAGRDRGADTQYF.

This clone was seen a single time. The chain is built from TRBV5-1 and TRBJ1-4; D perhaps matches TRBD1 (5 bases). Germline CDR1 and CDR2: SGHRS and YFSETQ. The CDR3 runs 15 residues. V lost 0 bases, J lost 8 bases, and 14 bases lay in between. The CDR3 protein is CASSLVPGGEEKLFF. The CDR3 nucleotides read TGCGCCAGCAGCTTGGTTCCTGGGGGGGAGGAAAAACTGTTTTTT.

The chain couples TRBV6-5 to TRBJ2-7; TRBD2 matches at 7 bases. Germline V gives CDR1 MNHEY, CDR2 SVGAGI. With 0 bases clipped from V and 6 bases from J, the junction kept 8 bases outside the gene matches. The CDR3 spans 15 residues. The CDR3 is CASSYSTSSSLEQYF. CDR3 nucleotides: TGTGCCAGCAGTTACTCGACTAGCTCTTCCCTCGAGCAGTACTTC.

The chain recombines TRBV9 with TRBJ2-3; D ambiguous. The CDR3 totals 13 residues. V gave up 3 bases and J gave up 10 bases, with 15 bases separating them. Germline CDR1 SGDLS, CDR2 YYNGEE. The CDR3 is CASSAHMGMAQYF. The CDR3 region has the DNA TGTGCCAGCAGCGCTCACATGGGAATGGCGCAGTATTTT.

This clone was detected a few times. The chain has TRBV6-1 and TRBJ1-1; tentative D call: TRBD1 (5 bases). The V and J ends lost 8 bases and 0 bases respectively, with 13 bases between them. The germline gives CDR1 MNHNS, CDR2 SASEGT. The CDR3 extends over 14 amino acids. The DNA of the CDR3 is TGTGCCAGCGCCGACAGTTCGATGAACACTGAAGCTTTCTTT. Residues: CASADSSMNTEAFF.